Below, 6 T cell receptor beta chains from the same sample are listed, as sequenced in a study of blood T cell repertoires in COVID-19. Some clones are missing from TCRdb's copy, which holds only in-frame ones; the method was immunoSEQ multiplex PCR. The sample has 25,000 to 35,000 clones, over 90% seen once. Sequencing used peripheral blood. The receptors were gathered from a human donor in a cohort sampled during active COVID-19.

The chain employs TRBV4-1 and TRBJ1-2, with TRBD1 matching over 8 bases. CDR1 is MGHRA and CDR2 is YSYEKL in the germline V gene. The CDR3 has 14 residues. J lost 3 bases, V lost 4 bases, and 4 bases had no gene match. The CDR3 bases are TGCGCCAGCAGCCTCCAGGACAGGGACTATGGCTACACCTTC. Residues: CASSLQDRDYGYTF.

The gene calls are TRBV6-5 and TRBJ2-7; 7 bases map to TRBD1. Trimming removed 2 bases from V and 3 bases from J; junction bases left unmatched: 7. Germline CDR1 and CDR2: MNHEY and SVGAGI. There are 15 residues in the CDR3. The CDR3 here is CASSYQTGSGYEQYF. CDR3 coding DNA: TGTGCCAGCAGTTACCAGACAGGGTCAGGCTACGAGCAGTACTTC.

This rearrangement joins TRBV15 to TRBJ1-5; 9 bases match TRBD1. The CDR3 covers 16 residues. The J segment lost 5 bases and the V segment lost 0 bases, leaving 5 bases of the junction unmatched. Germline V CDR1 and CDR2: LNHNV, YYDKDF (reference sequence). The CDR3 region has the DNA TGTGCCACCAGCAGAGATAGGGGACAGGGTTATCAGCCCCAGCATTTT. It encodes CATSRDRGQGYQPQHF.

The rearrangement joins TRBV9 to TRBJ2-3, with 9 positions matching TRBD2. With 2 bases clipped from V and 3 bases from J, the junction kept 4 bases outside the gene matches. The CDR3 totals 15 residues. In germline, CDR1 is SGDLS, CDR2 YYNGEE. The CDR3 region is CASSVGAGGTDTQYF. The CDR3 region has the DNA TGTGCCAGCAGCGTCGGGGCGGGAGGGACAGATACGCAGTATTTT.

The CDR3 DNA reads TGCAGCGTTGTTAAAGGGGGGACAGGGCCTGGAAACACCATATATTTT. Translated: CSVVKGGTGPGNTIYF. This chain uses TRBV29-1 with TRBJ1-3; 9 nucleotides align to TRBD1. There are 16 residues in the CDR3. The junction had 9 bases not matched to a gene; V was cut back by 4 bases and J by 2 bases. Germline CDR1 and CDR2: SQVTM and ANQGSEA.

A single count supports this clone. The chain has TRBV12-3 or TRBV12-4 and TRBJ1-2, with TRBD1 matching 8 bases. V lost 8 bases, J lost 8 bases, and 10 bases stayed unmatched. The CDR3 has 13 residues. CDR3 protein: CASYPGTGLGYTF. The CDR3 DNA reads TGTGCCAGCTACCCAGGGACAGGACTCGGCTACACCTTC.